A selection of T cell receptor beta chains follows, all from one sample in a study of shared clonotypes between healthy human individuals. Only in-frame clones appear in the TCRdb table, and some are missing; sequencing was by immunoSEQ multiplex PCR. The table records roughly 1.5 million clones, approximately 98% of them present only once. The sequenced material came from naive CD4+ T cells sorted from blood. The receptors originated from a man younger than 45 in good health. Each CDR3 is given with its conserved first and last residue. The D gene is left open where the match is weak. Size is omitted from some rows. Given values are once, few, many or a class for expanded clones.

D | length | J | size | V | CDR3 | DNA
TRBD1 | 14 | TRBJ1-1 | - | TRBV19 | CASSMNRGETEAFF | TGTGCCAGTAGTATGAACAGGGGAGAGACTGAAGCTTTCTTT
TRBD1 | 17 | TRBJ1-2 | - | TRBV18 | CASSPLRTGEANYGYTF | TGTGCCAGCTCACCACTTAGAACAGGGGAAGCTAACTATGGCTACACCTTC
TRBD2 | 16 | TRBJ2-7 | - | TRBV9 | CASSWAAGGPSYEQYF | TGTGCCAGCAGCTGGGCAGCGGGAGGGCCCTCCTACGAGCAGTACTTC
- | 14 | TRBJ2-1 | - | TRBV6-1 | CASSPLTSGNEQFF | TGTGCCAGCAGTCCTCTAACCTCCGGCAATGAGCAGTTCTTC
TRBD1 | 16 | TRBJ2-5 | - | TRBV18 | CASSPDRDRGAETQYF | TGTGCCAGCTCACCCGACCGGGACAGGGGTGCAGAGACCCAGTACTTC
TRBD1 | 20 | TRBJ2-6 | - | TRBV9 | CASRWGRGPLLASGANVLTF | TGTGCCAGCAGGTGGGGAAGGGGGCCCCTGCTGGCCTCTGGGGCCAACGTCCTGACTTTC
TRBD1 | 13 | TRBJ1-2 | - | TRBV2 | CASSQGQNYGYTF | TGTGCCAGCAGTCAGGGACAGAACTATGGCTACACCTTC
TRBD2 | 14 | TRBJ2-1 | - | TRBV29-1 | CSVGQLAGGNEQFF | TGCAGCGTGGGTCAACTAGCGGGGGGGAATGAGCAGTTCTTC
- | 16 | TRBJ2-3 | - | TRBV18 | CASSPRLGRGTDTQYF | TGTGCCAGCTCACCCCGTCTGGGGAGAGGGACAGATACGCAGTATTTT
- | 14 | TRBJ1-3 | - | TRBV5-4 | CASRRELNGNTIYF | TGTGCCAGCAGAAGGGAGCTTAACGGAAACACCATATATTTT
- | 16 | TRBJ2-2 | - | TRBV2 | CASSEAVGDDAGELFF | TGTGCCAGCAGTGAAGCAGTAGGGGATGACGCCGGGGAGCTGTTTTTT
- | 12 | TRBJ2-7 | - | TRBV28 | CASRASSREQYF | TGTGCCAGCAGGGCTTCCTCTCGCGAGCAGTACTTC
- | 16 | TRBJ2-7 | - | TRBV19 | CASSPTLRDRRYEQYF | TGTGCCAGTAGTCCCACCCTCCGGGACCGCCGCTACGAGCAGTACTTC
- | 14 | TRBJ1-5 | - | TRBV19 | CASSMRREGQPQHF | TGTGCCAGTAGTATGAGGCGAGAGGGTCAGCCCCAGCATTTT
- | 15 | TRBJ2-2 | - | TRBV6-6 | CASSFRTQEAGELFF | TGTGCCAGCAGTTTCCGGACTCAGGAGGCCGGGGAGCTGTTTTTT
- | 12 | TRBJ2-7 | - | TRBV18 | CASSPERNEQYF | TGTGCCAGCTCACCAGAGAGGAACGAGCAGTACTTC
TRBD2 | 14 | TRBJ2-5 | - | TRBV6-5 | CASSFGLAGETQYF | TGTGCCAGCAGCTTCGGACTAGCGGGAGAGACCCAGTACTTC
- | 16 | TRBJ2-2 | - | TRBV5-1 | CASSLDGAPGTEELFF | TGCGCCAGCAGTCTCGACGGAGCGCCGGGGACCGAGGAGCTGTTTTTT
- | 15 | TRBJ2-3 | - | TRBV5-1 | CASSLGHTSTDTQYF | TGCGCCAGCAGCTTGGGACACACAAGCACAGATACGCAGTATTTT
- | 13 | TRBJ2-1 | - | TRBV6-5 | CASIGEPYNEQFF | TGTGCCTCCATAGGGGAGCCCTACAATGAGCAGTTCTTC
- | 15 | TRBJ1-5 | - | TRBV28 | CASSLGILPHQPQHF | TGTGCCAGCAGTTTGGGAATATTACCCCATCAGCCCCAGCATTTT
- | 15 | TRBJ2-1 | - | TRBV6-6 | CASSARREGDNEQFF | TGTGCCAGCAGTGCCCGGCGTGAAGGGGACAATGAGCAGTTCTTC
- | 14 | TRBJ2-2 | once | TRBV30 | CAWSVLMGVGELFF | TGTGCCTGGAGTGTACTGATGGGTGTCGGGGAGCTGTTTTTT
- | 13 | TRBJ1-2 | - | TRBV9 | CASSPSQGSGYTF | TGTGCCAGCAGCCCTTCACAGGGAAGTGGCTACACCTTC